This TCR beta chain was obtained from a study of Ad26.COV2.S vaccination and SARS-CoV-2 variants. As for the study in general: Dosing was one shot or two shots 56 days apart.

Regarding treatment: about 20 received Ad26.COV2.S at low or high dose, single or two shots; roughly five received placebo; per-sample allocation not given. It was on day 63 after the first vaccine or placebo injection that samples were taken. It was an adult aged 18-55 years in Boston who was the donor. Wuhan-strain SARS-CoV-2 spike was expressed by the Ad26 vector that made up the vaccine. Some clones are missing from TCRdb's copy, which holds only in-frame ones; the method was immunoSEQ multiplex PCR. The table shows hundreds of thousands of clones, with around 87% occurring only once. Trimming at V came to 3 bases and at J to 2 bases, leaving 6 bases not matched to a gene. Germline V lookup: CDR1 SGHNT, CDR2 YYREEE (reference sequence). The CDR3 is 16 amino acids.

This TCR derives from a person aged 18-60 years who received the Ad26.COV2.S COVID-19 vaccine or a placebo. This chain uses TRBV5-4 with TRBJ2-3, with 10 nucleotides matching TRBD2. The sample in question was peripheral blood, obtained in a trial of Ad26.COV2.S vaccine versus placebo. In nucleotides, the CDR3 is TGTGCCAGCAGCTCTTATAGCGGGAGGCACACAGATACGCAGTATTTT. Protein sequence: CASSSYSGRHTDTQYF.